This TCR beta chain came from a study of T cell responses to AZD1222 COVID-19 vaccine. Study-wide points: CD4 TCRs covered the whole spike, strongest at regions 160-218 and 743-854. Two AZD1222 administrations were followed by greater Spike-specific TCR breadth and depth.

CDR1 and CDR2 (germline): SEHNR, FQNEAQ (reference sequence). Trimming took 3 bases from V and 0 from J; bases not matched to a gene: 5. This CDR3 has 16 amino acids. As to this clone: What it binds is unknown.

The table came from immunoSEQ multiplex PCR; TCRdb's copy has only in-frame clones and leaves some out. The data contain 150,000 to 200,000 clones, almost 95% of them seen just once; the ten biggest clones take up roughly 2.3%. The chain couples TRBV7-9 to TRBJ1-5; 7 bases are shared with TRBD1. The receptor comes from an adult in good health. The sequencing here drew on peripheral blood, taken on day 0 of AZD1222 vaccination. The CDR3 is CASSLTGMGSNQPQHF. DNA of the CDR3: TGTGCCAGCAGCTTGACAGGGATGGGTAGCAATCAGCCCCAGCATTTT.